This T cell receptor (beta chain) was profiled in a study of beta chain features in type 1 diabetes. Study background: Across the samples, roughly 98,000,000 sorted cells were examined in total. Findings and limits, study-wide: VDJ junctions in type 1 diabetes patients carried more deletions and fewer insertions.

This clone came up a few times. The antigen is undetermined. Germline CDR1 reads SNHLY; CDR2 reads FYNNEI. CDR3 length: 12 residues. V was trimmed by 6 bases and J by 8 bases, leaving 11 bases between them. All of the isolated RNA was reverse transcribed, so expressed TCRB transcripts were sequenced. Generated by immunoSEQ multiplex PCR, the TCRdb table keeps only in-frame clones and is missing some. The table shows about half a million clones, with over 9.5% occurring only once. The sequencing input was naive CD4+ T cells from blood. The TCR comes from a young woman in good health. The chain is built from TRBV2 and TRBJ2-1, with D perhaps matching TRBD1 (5 bases). DNA of the CDR3: TGTGCCAGCAGGATGGACACTGATGAGCAGTTCTTC. It specifies CASRMDTDEQFF.